These 29 T cell receptor beta chains were all obtained from the same sample, sequenced in a study of blood T cell repertoires in COVID-19. The data were produced by immunoSEQ multiplex PCR, yet TCRdb's version contains in-frame clones alone and is incomplete. The sample has under 150,000 clones, approximately 84% seen once. Sequenced input: peripheral blood. These receptors were collected from a woman aged 55-69 years with acute or convalescent COVID-19.

The gene calls are TRBV3-1 (or the pseudogene TRBV3-2) and TRBJ1-1, with unresolved D. Germline V gene data show CDR1 as LGHDT and CDR2 as YNNKEL (reference sequence). With 0 bases removed from V and 4 bases from J, the gap between germline ends came to 18 bases. The CDR3 length is 17 residues. The CDR3 nucleotides read TGTGCCAGCAGCCAAGAGCACGGTGTAGACGAGGCCACTGAAGCTTTCTTT. Translation gives CASSQEHGVDEATEAFF.

The chain joins TRBV19 to TRBJ2-5, with TRBD2 as a possible D gene (6 bases). This CDR3 has 14 residues. Germline lookup yields CDR1 LNHDA and CDR2 SQIVND (reference sequence). Trimming shortened V by 7 bases and J by 1 base, and 13 bases separated the two germline ends. Here the CDR3 reads CASNRGSGQETQYF. DNA of the CDR3: TGTGCCAGTAATCGGGGGAGTGGCCAAGAGACCCAGTACTTC.

This clone occurred a few times. The chain uses TRBV28 and TRBJ2-1; the match to TRBD2 covers 10 bases. Trimming cost V 6 bases and J 5 bases; bases outside gene matches: 7. The CDR3 totals 15 residues. CDR1 MDHEN and CDR2 SYDVKM come from the germline V gene. CDR3 amino acids: CASRTLAGSNNEQFF. The DNA for the CDR3 is TGTGCCAGCAGAACACTAGCGGGAAGTAACAATGAGCAGTTCTTC.

The V gene is TRBV27, the J gene TRBJ2-7; TRBD2 aligns across 9 bases. V shed 0 bases and J 7 bases; nucleotides not matched to a gene: 4. Germline V CDR1 and CDR2: MNHEY, SMNVEV (reference sequence). CDR3 length: 14 amino acids. The CDR3 region has the DNA TGTGCCAGCAGTTTATCGGCTAGCGGGAAGGAGCAGTACTTC. Encoded protein: CASSLSASGKEQYF.

This clone was observed a handful of times. The chain combines TRBV18 with TRBJ2-7; maybe TRBD2 (6 bases). The CDR3 length is 13 residues. Germline V gene lookup returns CDR1 KGHSH and CDR2 LQKENI. V gave up 8 bases and J gave up 0 bases, with 11 bases separating them. CDR3 sequence (DNA): TGTGCCAGCACTACCGGGGGCTCCTACGAGCAGTACTTC. Protein product: CASTTGGSYEQYF.

A few counts support this clone. The chain employs TRBV27 and TRBJ1-2; 7 nucleotides line up with TRBD1. CDR1 is MNHEY, CDR2 SMNVEV, per germline (reference sequence). CDR3 length: 16 residues. V lost 6 bases to trimming and J lost 4 bases; unmatched junction nucleotides: 14. Here the CDR3 DNA reads TGTGCCAGCAGCCCCTCGCGGGACAGACGCACCTATGGCTACACCTTC. The encoded protein is CASSPSRDRRTYGYTF.

This chain links TRBV9 with TRBJ2-7; D might be TRBD2 (7 bases). V lost 0 bases and J lost 6, with 16 bases in between. From germline, CDR1 is SGDLS and CDR2 YYNGEE. The CDR3 runs 15 residues. The CDR3 DNA is TGTGCCAGCAGCGTAGACGGAGGGGGACTATCCGAGCAGTACTTC. It translates to CASSVDGGGLSEQYF.

The genes are TRBV3-1 (or the pseudogene TRBV3-2) and TRBJ2-1; 10 nucleotides line up with TRBD2. Germline trimming cut 4 bases from V and 4 bases from J; bases unmatched to any gene: 4. The CDR3 has 15 residues. CDR1 and CDR2 (germline): LGHDT, YNNKEL (reference sequence). The CDR3 loop is CASSPSGSRYNEQFF. The CDR3 DNA is TGTGCCAGCAGCCCTAGCGGGAGTCGATACAATGAGCAGTTCTTC.

This chain connects TRBV6-5 to TRBJ2-1; perhaps TRBD2 as D (5 bases). The CDR3 has 12 residues. Germline V gene lookup returns CDR1 MNHEY and CDR2 SVGAGI. Trimming took off 7 bases at V and 6 bases at J, with 10 bases between the two ends. The CDR3 protein is CASMGVVNEQFF. CDR3 sequence (DNA): TGTGCCAGCATGGGAGTTGTCAATGAGCAGTTCTTC.

The chain joins TRBV28 to TRBJ1-2; D is undetermined. Germline CDR1 MDHEN, CDR2 SYDVKM. V lost 3 bases and J lost 8, with 10 bases in between. The CDR3 sequence is 12 residues long. CDR3 sequence (DNA): TGTGCCAGCAGTTTCGGAGTCGGAGGCTACACCTTC. As protein: CASSFGVGGYTF.

The V call is TRBV4-1, the J call TRBJ1-2; 9 bases fit TRBD1. Germline assignment: CDR1 MGHRA and CDR2 YSYEKL. The CDR3 runs to 16 residues. Trimming cost V 0 bases and J 7 bases; bases outside gene matches: 9. The CDR3 loop reads CASSQEYGTGRGGYTF. CDR3 in DNA: TGCGCCAGCAGCCAAGAATACGGGACAGGGAGAGGTGGCTACACCTTC.

This chain links TRBV28 with TRBJ2-3; 11 bases agree with TRBD2. The germline gives CDR1 MDHEN, CDR2 SYDVKM. CDR3 length equals 17 residues. Germline trimming cut 5 bases from V and 0 bases from J; bases unmatched to any gene: 7. The CDR3 coding sequence is TGTGCCAGCAGTACGCTAGCGGGAGGCTCTAGCACAGATACGCAGTATTTT. Protein sequence: CASSTLAGGSSTDTQYF. Using reference TRBV28 and TRBJ2-3 for the parts outside the CDR3, the full variable domain is DVKVTQSSRYLVKRTGEKVFLECVQDMDHENMFWYRQDPGLGLRLIYFSYDVKMKEKGDIPEGYSVSREKKERFSLILESASTNQTSMYLCASSTLAGGSSTDTQYFGPGTRLTVL.

The chain recombines TRBV7-8 with TRBJ2-5; TRBD1 agrees at 7 bases. Per the germline V gene, CDR1 is SGHVS and CDR2 is FQNEAQ. After removal of 5 bases from V and 5 bases from J, the junction contained 8 bases not matched to a gene. This CDR3 spans 14 amino acids. CDR3 loop: CASSEWDSGETQYF. The CDR3 DNA sequence: TGTGCCAGCAGCGAGTGGGACAGCGGCGAGACCCAGTACTTC.

The chain links TRBV4-2 to TRBJ2-1, with 11 bases identical to TRBD2. Losses at the gene ends were 0 bases for V and 3 bases for J; bases not matched to a gene: 13. Germline CDR1 reads LGHNA; CDR2 reads YNFKEQ. The CDR3 extends over 20 amino acids. CDR3 bases: TGTGCCAGCAGCCAAGATATAACTAGCGGGAGTTATGGGGACTACAATGAGCAGTTCTTC. This translates into CASSQDITSGSYGDYNEQFF.

This chain connects TRBV28 to TRBJ2-7; TRBD1 matches at 10 bases. Germline CDR1 MDHEN, CDR2 SYDVKM. The V and J ends lost 5 bases and 9 bases, in that order; junction bases with no gene match: 13. CDR3 length equals 15 residues. The CDR3 is CASSAPGQGLSRQYF. The CDR3 DNA reads as TGTGCCAGCAGTGCCCCGGGACAGGGGCTTTCTCGGCAGTACTTC.

The gene calls are TRBV24-1 and TRBJ1-3; a possible D gene is TRBD1 (6 bases). Germline CDR1 and CDR2: KGHDR and SFDVKD. V shed 9 bases and J shed 2 bases, with 7 bases lying between them. This CDR3 is 12 amino acids long. CDR3 sequence reads: CATSGAGNTIYF. Written as DNA, the CDR3 is TGTGCCACCTCAGGGGCTGGAAACACCATATATTTT.

The rearrangement joins TRBV13 to TRBJ2-2; no definite D call. Germline CDR1 is PRHDT and CDR2 is FYEKMQ (reference sequence). V lost 2 bases and J lost 0, with 7 bases in between. This CDR3 spans 15 amino acids. The CDR3 loop is CASSLYRANTGELFF. The CDR3 bases are TGTGCCAGCAGCTTATACCGGGCGAACACCGGGGAGCTGTTTTTT. Drawing the rest from reference TRBV13 and TRBJ2-2, the complete variable domain is AAGVIQSPRHLIKEKRETATLKCYPIPRHDTVYWYQQGPGQDPQFLISFYEKMQSDKGSIPDRFSAQQFSDYHSELNMSSLELGDSALYFCASSLYRANTGELFFGEGSRLTVL.

V gene TRBV4-3 combines with J gene TRBJ2-7; D is possibly TRBD1 (6 bases). The germline V gene has CDR1 LGHNA and CDR2 YSLEER. The CDR3 loop spans 15 amino acids. V shed 0 bases and J shed 3 bases, with 12 bases lying between them. The CDR3 here is CASSQDAAGDYEQYF. DNA for the CDR3: TGCGCCAGCAGCCAAGATGCGGCAGGGGACTACGAGCAGTACTTC.

The chain combines TRBV14 with TRBJ2-4, with 7 bases lining up with TRBD2. The CDR3 loop spans 15 amino acids. Germline assignment: CDR1 SGHDN and CDR2 FVKESK. The V segment lost 4 bases and the J segment 5 bases; nucleotides outside the gene matches: 8. CDR3 amino acids: CASSPWQGGENIQYF. Here the CDR3 DNA reads TGTGCCAGCAGCCCCTGGCAGGGAGGGGAAAACATTCAGTACTTC.

J is TRBJ2-2 and V is TRBV3-1 (or the pseudogene TRBV3-2); possibly TRBD2 for D (5 bases). Germline CDR1 LGHDT, CDR2 YNNKEL (reference sequence). CDR3 length: 15 amino acids. V was shortened by 6 bases and J by 7 bases, with 18 bases between the two germline ends. The CDR3 nucleotides read TGTGCCAGCAGTCCTATACAGCTAGCCGGCGGGGAGCTGTTTTTT. It yields the protein CASSPIQLAGGELFF.

This chain links TRBV28 with TRBJ1-5, with D unclear. CDR3 length equals 14 residues. Trimming cost V 6 bases and J 6 bases, with 15 bases left between them. Germline V gene data show CDR1 as MDHEN and CDR2 as SYDVKM. CDR3 bases: TGTGCCAGCAGCCCTCCCCCCCGGGGTCAGCCCCAGCATTTT. As protein: CASSPPPRGQPQHF.

The rearrangement joins TRBV13 to TRBJ2-1; D gene ambiguous. Trimming took off 2 bases at V and 9 bases at J, with 5 bases between the two ends. This CDR3 has 11 amino acids. Germline CDR1 reads PRHDT; CDR2 reads FYEKMQ (reference sequence). The CDR3 nucleotides are TGTGCCAGCAGCTTATTGAGTGAGCAGTTCTTC. Translated: CASSLLSEQFF. The whole variable domain, filled in from reference TRBV13 and TRBJ2-1, reads AAGVIQSPRHLIKEKRETATLKCYPIPRHDTVYWYQQGPGQDPQFLISFYEKMQSDKGSIPDRFSAQQFSDYHSELNMSSLELGDSALYFCASSLLSEQFFGPGTRLTVL.

The V gene is TRBV3-1 (or the pseudogene TRBV3-2), the J gene TRBJ1-1; no firm D call. CDR1 and CDR2 (germline): LGHDT, YNNKEL (reference sequence). CDR3 size: 17 residues. V was clipped by 8 bases and J by 1 base, with 23 bases between them. CDR3: CASDSNVNLEGNTEAFF. The DNA of the CDR3 is TGTGCCAGCGACTCCAACGTAAATCTGGAGGGGAACACTGAAGCTTTCTTT.

V is TRBV6-5 and J is TRBJ1-1; 7 nucleotides match TRBD1. Germline CDR1 MNHEY, CDR2 SVGAGI. The CDR3 sequence is 14 residues long. V was clipped by 0 bases and J by 10 bases; unmatched bases: 8. As DNA, the CDR3 is TGTGCCAGCAGTTACTCACGGACAGGTACCGTAGCTTTCTTT. Protein sequence: CASSYSRTGTVAFF.

CDR3 coding DNA: TGCAGCGTTGAAAGGGGTAGGACTGAAGCTTTCTTT. Its translation is CSVERGRTEAFF. The chain combines TRBV29-1 with TRBJ1-1, with D perhaps TRBD1 (5 bases). CDR3 length equals 12 residues. Germline V gene sequence: CDR1 SQVTM, CDR2 ANQGSEA. V was pared by 2 bases and J by 5 bases, with 9 bases between.

The sample holds a few counts of this clone. The V call is TRBV11-1, the J call TRBJ2-5, with 11 positions matching TRBD2. There are 15 residues in the CDR3. Germline CDR1 is SGHAT and CDR2 is FQDESV (reference sequence). The J segment lost 5 bases and the V segment lost 5 bases, leaving 7 bases of the junction unmatched. The CDR3 DNA is TGTGCCAGCAGCCCCTCCGGGACTAGCGGCGAGACCCAGTACTTC. Translated, it gives CASSPSGTSGETQYF.

This chain links TRBV28 with TRBJ1-1; unclear D gene. V dropped 5 bases and J dropped 4 bases, with 11 bases sitting between them. Germline values: CDR1 MDHEN, CDR2 SYDVKM. The CDR3 totals 13 residues. CDR3 sequence reads: CASSGGWSTEAFF. The CDR3 bases are TGTGCCAGCAGTGGCGGTTGGAGCACTGAAGCTTTCTTT.

V gene TRBV6-6 combines with J gene TRBJ1-4; no reliable D call. This CDR3 spans 14 amino acids. Germline CDR1 reads MNHNY; CDR2 reads SVGAGI (reference sequence). V was clipped by 6 bases and J by 3 bases, with 11 bases between them. Here the CDR3 reads CASSHGVPNEKLFF. DNA for the CDR3: TGTGCCAGCAGCCACGGGGTCCCTAATGAAAAACTGTTTTTT.

In this sample, this clone turned up a few times. The chain uses TRBV12-5 and TRBJ2-3, with D possibly TRBD2 on 5 matching bases. V lost 2 bases, J lost 6 bases, and 9 bases lay in between. The CDR3 covers 13 residues. Germline V gene data show CDR1 as LGHNT and CDR2 as FRNRAP. The CDR3 DNA reads as TGTGCTAGTGGTTTGTCAACTAGGGATACGCAGTATTTT. Translation gives CASGLSTRDTQYF. Full variable domain (remainder filled in from reference TRBV12-5 and TRBJ2-3): DARVTQTPRHKVTEMGQEVTMRCQPILGHNTVFWYRQTMMQGLELLAYFRNRAPLDDSGMPKDRFSAEMPDATLATLKIQPSEPRDSAVYFCASGLSTRDTQYFGPGTRLTVL.